The subject of this entry is one T cell receptor beta chain. In the authors' methods: Estimation of nucleated cell counts relied on the amplification of reference gene primers. Libraries were prepared by immunoSEQ multiplex PCR; TCRdb keeps only in-frame clonotypes and omits some of them. Clone size and the V and J calls come from that table; the DNA yielded D and trimming. The data contain under 80,000 clones, 80% to 90% of them seen just once; the ten biggest clones take up under 20%. This record belongs to a study of blood T cell repertoires in COVID-19. Study-wide context: COVID-19 samples, acute and convalescent, were from the United States, Italy and Spain. From T cells, B-cell-depleted T cells, or PBMCs came the material, which was cDNA or gDNA.

The junction had 11 bases not matched to a gene; V was cut back by 10 bases and J by 4 bases. Germline CDR1 is MDHEN and CDR2 is SYDVKM. The CDR3 is made up of 15 amino acids. The J gene is TRBJ2-2, the V gene TRBV28; 8 bases map to TRBD1. What was sequenced was peripheral blood. This receptor was identified in a man older than 75 in a cohort sampled during active COVID-19. CDR3 protein: CATVAGQDFTGELFF. In DNA, the CDR3 is TGTGCCACCGTGGCGGGACAGGACTTCACCGGGGAGCTGTTTTTT.